The rows below give T cell receptor beta chains drawn from one sample of a study of CD8+ T cells in alopecia areata. Libraries were prepared by immunoSEQ multiplex PCR; TCRdb keeps only in-frame clonotypes and omits some of them. The sample shows around 150,000 clones, 82% of them seen only once. Specimen: CD8+ T cells sorted from blood, collected at week 4, from a patient treated with tofacitinib. Receptors originate from a human donor with alopecia areata. Each CDR3 is given with its conserved first and last residue. Each record gives: CDR3 protein, CDR3 DNA, J gene, D gene, clone size, V gene. D genes are given only for firm matches. For some rows the clone size is stated as once, few or many, or as a class when expanded; others skip it.

CDR3: CASSQGGDNEQFF
DNA: TGCGCCAGCAGCCAAGGGGGGGACAATGAGCAGTTCTTC
J: TRBJ2-1
D: .
size: .
V: TRBV4-3

CDR3: CASNFLTGVGTEAFF
DNA: TGTGCCAGCAATTTCCTGACAGGGGTGGGCACTGAAGCTTTCTTT
J: TRBJ1-1
D: TRBD1
size: .
V: TRBV6-5

CDR3: CASSLGRDRNSPLHF
DNA: TGCGCCAGCAGCTTAGGCCGGGACAGAAATTCACCCCTCCACTTT
J: TRBJ1-6
D: TRBD1
size: .
V: TRBV5-1

CDR3: CSVYTGTGYEQYF
DNA: TGCAGCGTTTACACCGGGACAGGATACGAGCAGTACTTC
J: TRBJ2-7
D: TRBD1
size: once
V: TRBV29-1

CDR3: CATSRDVGTGGYEQYF
DNA: TGTGCCACCAGCAGAGATGTTGGGACAGGGGGATACGAGCAGTACTTC
J: TRBJ2-7
D: TRBD1
size: .
V: TRBV15

CDR3: CASSLGPAQSSYNEQFF
DNA: TGTGCCAGCAGCTTAGGGCCCGCACAAAGCTCCTACAATGAGCAGTTCTTC
J: TRBJ2-1
D: .
size: .
V: TRBV7-2

CDR3: CASSFGAGRADETQYF
DNA: TGCGCCAGCAGCTTTGGGGCTGGCAGGGCCGATGAGACCCAGTACTTC
J: TRBJ2-5
D: .
size: .
V: TRBV5-1

CDR3: CASSLAGAEEQYF
DNA: TGTGCCAGCAGCTTAGCAGGGGCGGAGGAGCAGTACTTC
J: TRBJ2-7
D: .
size: .
V: TRBV7-9

CDR3: CASSLKGVPYNEQFF
DNA: TGTGCCAGCAGCTTAAAGGGCGTTCCCTACAATGAGCAGTTCTTC
J: TRBJ2-1
D: .
size: .
V: TRBV7-3

CDR3: CASSSIGGDTQYF
DNA: TGTGCCAGCAGCTCCATCGGGGGGGATACGCAGTATTTT
J: TRBJ2-3
D: TRBD2
size: .
V: TRBV7-2

CDR3: CAITGGLAGANGPNEQFF
DNA: TGTGCCATCACTGGGGGACTAGCGGGGGCCAACGGGCCGAATGAGCAGTTCTTC
J: TRBJ2-1
D: TRBD2
size: once
V: TRBV10-3

CDR3: CASTPVPPGPPLGKNIQYF
DNA: TGTGCCAGCACCCCGGTACCCCCAGGCCCCCCATTGGGCAAAAACATTCAGTACTTC
J: TRBJ2-4
D: .
size: .
V: TRBV7-2

CDR3: CASSPRGSETQYF
DNA: TGTGCCAGCAGTCCCCGCGGCTCAGAGACCCAGTACTTC
J: TRBJ2-5
D: .
size: once
V: TRBV27

CDR3: CASSSETSGGTGELFF
DNA: TGTGCCAGCAGCTCTGAGACTAGCGGGGGAACCGGGGAGCTGTTTTTT
J: TRBJ2-2
D: TRBD2
size: .
V: TRBV7-9

CDR3: CASSQSGGSTGELFF
DNA: TGCGCCAGCAGCCAATCAGGAGGTTCCACCGGGGAGCTGTTTTTT
J: TRBJ2-2
D: .
size: .
V: TRBV4-1

CDR3: CASSLSETYNEQFF
DNA: TGTGCCAGCAGCTTATCCGAGACTTACAATGAGCAGTTCTTC
J: TRBJ2-1
D: .
size: .
V: TRBV7-9

CDR3: CASSLSPGGPPNEQFF
DNA: TGTGCCAGCAGCTTAAGTCCGGGGGGGCCGCCCAATGAGCAGTTCTTC
J: TRBJ2-1
D: TRBD2
size: .
V: TRBV5-6

CDR3: CASSGLPLGETQYF
DNA: TGTGCCTCATCCGGACTCCCCCTGGGGGAGACCCAGTACTTC
J: TRBJ2-5
D: .
size: few
V: TRBV30

CDR3: CASSQVGPGELFF
DNA: TGTGCCAGCAGCCAAGTAGGACCTGGGGAGCTGTTTTTT
J: TRBJ2-2
D: .
size: once
V: TRBV14

CDR3: CASSPSSAYEQYF
DNA: TGTGCCAGCAGCCCATCCTCAGCGTACGAGCAGTACTTC
J: TRBJ2-7
D: .
size: .
V: TRBV7-9

CDR3: CSVDAFGRNQETQYF
DNA: TGCAGCGTTGACGCCTTCGGGAGGAACCAAGAGACCCAGTACTTC
J: TRBJ2-5
D: TRBD2
size: few
V: TRBV29-1

CDR3: CASKEWKNNQPQHF
DNA: TGTGCCAGTAAGGAGTGGAAGAACAATCAGCCCCAGCATTTT
J: TRBJ1-5
D: .
size: .
V: TRBV19

CDR3: CASSLGTTDTQYF
DNA: TGTGCCAGCAGCTTAGGGACCACAGATACGCAGTATTTT
J: TRBJ2-3
D: .
size: .
V: TRBV11-3

CDR3: CASSIQDSGANVLTF
DNA: TGTGCCAGCAGCATACAGGACTCTGGGGCCAACGTCCTGACTTTC
J: TRBJ2-6
D: .
size: .
V: TRBV7-9

CDR3: CASSAPDYNEQFF
DNA: TGTGCCAGCAGCGCGCCAGACTACAATGAGCAGTTCTTC
J: TRBJ2-1
D: .
size: .
V: TRBV5-4

CDR3: CASSFGTGLQETQYF
DNA: TGTGCCAGCAGCTTCGGGACTGGTCTCCAAGAGACCCAGTACTTC
J: TRBJ2-5
D: .
size: few
V: TRBV7-6

CDR3: CASSSQGNTEAFF
DNA: TGTGCCAGCAGCTCCCAGGGAAACACTGAAGCTTTCTTT
J: TRBJ1-1
D: .
size: .
V: TRBV11-3

CDR3: CASATGWDEQFF
DNA: TGCGCCAGCGCGACCGGCTGGGATGAGCAGTTCTTC
J: TRBJ2-1
D: .
size: .
V: TRBV4-1

CDR3: CASSPLEKTEAFF
DNA: TGCGCCAGCAGCCCTCTTGAGAAAACTGAAGCTTTCTTT
J: TRBJ1-1
D: .
size: few
V: TRBV5-1

CDR3: CASSFVAGGSGELFF
DNA: TGTGCCAGCAGTTTTGTAGCGGGGGGATCCGGGGAGCTGTTTTTT
J: TRBJ2-2
D: TRBD2
size: .
V: TRBV27

CDR3: CSVERDSQQYF
DNA: TGCAGCGTTGAAAGGGACAGTCAGCAGTACTTC
J: TRBJ2-4
D: TRBD1
size: once
V: TRBV29-1

CDR3: CASSSGAIVQPQHF
DNA: TGTGCCAGCAGCTCGGGGGCAATTGTTCAGCCCCAGCATTTT
J: TRBJ1-5
D: .
size: few
V: TRBV7-9

CDR3: CASTQGRPLDTQYF
DNA: TGTGCCAGCACCCAGGGGCGGCCCTTGGATACGCAGTATTTT
J: TRBJ2-3
D: .
size: .
V: TRBV5-6

CDR3: CATSRDLGISYEQYF
DNA: TGTGCCACCAGCAGAGATTTGGGTATCTCCTACGAGCAGTACTTC
J: TRBJ2-7
D: .
size: .
V: TRBV15

CDR3: CASSTTVNTEAFF
DNA: TGTGCCAGCAGCACTACGGTGAACACTGAAGCTTTCTTT
J: TRBJ1-1
D: .
size: .
V: TRBV7-2

CDR3: CASSWGTDFYEQYF
DNA: TGTGCCAGCAGCTGGGGGACAGATTTCTACGAGCAGTACTTC
J: TRBJ2-7
D: TRBD1
size: .
V: TRBV7-8

CDR3: CSVEDHLAGGLGQETQYF
DNA: TGCAGCGTTGAAGATCATCTAGCGGGGGGGTTGGGACAAGAGACCCAGTACTTC
J: TRBJ2-5
D: TRBD2
size: once
V: TRBV29-1

CDR3: CASSPTGTYGYTF
DNA: TGTGCCAGCAGCCCGACAGGGACCTATGGCTACACCTTC
J: TRBJ1-2
D: TRBD1
size: .
V: TRBV5-6

CDR3: CSVEISGGHPYEQYF
DNA: TGCAGCGTTGAGATTAGCGGGGGGCACCCCTACGAGCAGTACTTC
J: TRBJ2-7
D: TRBD2
size: .
V: TRBV29-1

CDR3: CASSPGASEAFF
DNA: TGTGCCAGCAGCCCGGGGGCGTCTGAAGCTTTCTTT
J: TRBJ1-1
D: .
size: .
V: TRBV5-4

CDR3: CSVSFTGANTGELFF
DNA: TGCAGCGTTTCATTCACAGGGGCGAACACCGGGGAGCTGTTTTTT
J: TRBJ2-2
D: TRBD1
size: .
V: TRBV29-1

CDR3: CASSQAEGNTGNTIYF
DNA: TGCGCCAGCAGCCAAGCGGAGGGGAATACTGGAAACACCATATATTTT
J: TRBJ1-3
D: .
size: .
V: TRBV4-1

CDR3: CASSLTSGGAPSYEQYF
DNA: TGTGCCAGCAGCCTAACTAGCGGGGGGGCGCCTTCCTACGAGCAGTACTTC
J: TRBJ2-7
D: TRBD2
size: .
V: TRBV5-4

CDR3: CASSHGPGGAGYEQYF
DNA: TGCGCCAGCAGCCATGGTCCCGGGGGGGCGGGCTACGAGCAGTACTTC
J: TRBJ2-7
D: TRBD2
size: .
V: TRBV4-1

CDR3: CASRLGNKETQYF
DNA: TGTGCCAGCAGACTAGGAAATAAAGAGACCCAGTACTTC
J: TRBJ2-5
D: .
size: few
V: TRBV6-6

CDR3: CSVEQDNTGELFF
DNA: TGCAGCGTTGAACAGGATAACACCGGGGAGCTGTTTTTT
J: TRBJ2-2
D: .
size: .
V: TRBV29-1

CDR3: CASSSGEGGYYSPLHF
DNA: TGTGCCAGCAGTTCCGGAGAGGGGGGGTATTATTCACCCCTCCACTTT
J: TRBJ1-6
D: .
size: .
V: TRBV11-2

CDR3: CASSTGTGYDTQYF
DNA: TGTGCCAGCTCAACCGGGACAGGTTACGATACGCAGTATTTT
J: TRBJ2-3
D: TRBD1
size: .
V: TRBV18

CDR3: CASSPRGETQYF
DNA: TGTGCCAGCAGTCCCCGGGGGGAGACCCAGTACTTC
J: TRBJ2-5
D: .
size: .
V: TRBV6-5

CDR3: CASSLTGNQPQHF
DNA: TGTGCCAGCAGCCTCACAGGCAATCAGCCCCAGCATTTT
J: TRBJ1-5
D: .
size: .
V: TRBV7-9

CDR3: CASSEDWSYEQYF
DNA: TGTGCCAGCAGTGAAGATTGGAGCTACGAGCAGTACTTC
J: TRBJ2-7
D: .
size: .
V: TRBV6-5

CDR3: CASSEGAQVEQYF
DNA: TGTGCCAGCAGTGAGGGGGCGCAGGTCGAGCAGTACTTC
J: TRBJ2-7
D: .
size: .
V: TRBV6-1

CDR3: CASSRRNGDEQFF
DNA: TGCGCCAGCAGCAGGAGAAATGGGGATGAGCAGTTCTTC
J: TRBJ2-1
D: .
size: few
V: TRBV4-1